The 26 T cell receptor beta chains below all came from one sample that was sequenced in a study of T cell responses to AZD1222 COVID-19 vaccine. Assay: immunoSEQ multiplex PCR; the TCRdb copy retains only in-frame clones and omits some. The table has roughly 180,000 clones, 85% to 95% seen once. The material was peripheral blood, obtained on day 0 of AZD1222 vaccination. The receptors derive from an adult in good health.

The V call is TRBV10-3, the J call TRBJ2-1, with 9 bases fitting TRBD2. V lost 6 bases and J lost 4; bases outside the gene matches: 7. The CDR3 spans 15 residues. CDR1 is ENHRY, CDR2 SYGVKD, per germline. CDR3 region: CAISPWLAGYNEQFF. The CDR3 DNA sequence: TGTGCCATCAGCCCCTGGCTAGCGGGATACAATGAGCAGTTCTTC.

The J gene is TRBJ2-1, the V gene TRBV7-8; 8 nucleotides align to TRBD1. With 5 bases clipped from V and 6 bases from J, the junction kept 6 bases outside the gene matches. Germline loops: CDR1 SGHVS, CDR2 FQNEAQ. The length of the CDR3 is 14 residues. The CDR3 nucleotides are TGTGCCAGCAGCCAGGGGGCTAGCAGCAATGAGCAGTTCTTC. It translates to CASSQGASSNEQFF.

V and J are TRBV3-1 (or the pseudogene TRBV3-2) and TRBJ2-5; the match to TRBD2 covers 14 bases. Germline-derived CDR1 and CDR2 are LGHDT and YNNKEL (reference sequence). The V and J ends lost 6 bases and 5 bases, in that order; junction bases with no gene match: 5. CDR3 length: 15 residues. The CDR3 nucleotides read TGTGCCAGCAGTAGACTAGCGGGAGGGCCGGAGACCCAGTACTTC. Protein sequence: CASSRLAGGPETQYF.

The table lists this clone with a count of one. The V gene is TRBV19, the J gene TRBJ1-4, with 8 bases lining up with TRBD1. There are 15 residues in the CDR3. CDR1 LNHDA and CDR2 SQIVND come from the germline V gene (reference sequence). The V segment lost 5 bases and the J segment 3 bases; nucleotides outside the gene matches: 5. The DNA of the CDR3 is TGTGCCAGTAGTCCCGGACAGGGCCCTAATGAAAAACTGTTTTTT. It is translated as CASSPGQGPNEKLFF.

This clone was picked up a small number of times. V usage is TRBV4-1 and J usage is TRBJ2-1; 9 nucleotides align to TRBD2. The CDR3 loop spans 16 amino acids. Germline assignment: CDR1 MGHRA and CDR2 YSYEKL. V lost 6 bases to trimming and J lost 5 bases; unmatched junction nucleotides: 11. The CDR3 DNA follows: TGCGCCAGCAGTCAAATTCTAGCGGGACGGAACAATGAGCAGTTCTTC. Protein product: CASSQILAGRNNEQFF.

The chain joins TRBV4-1 to TRBJ2-3, with D unresolved. Germline CDR1 is MGHRA and CDR2 is YSYEKL. Trimming shortened V by 1 base and J by 0 bases, and 17 bases separated the two germline ends. The CDR3 spans 18 residues. The CDR3 coding sequence is TGCGCCAGCAGCCAAGGGGGTCTTCGACACCCTAGCACAGATACGCAGTATTTT. Protein sequence: CASSQGGLRHPSTDTQYF.

The chain joins TRBV14 to TRBJ2-1; maybe TRBD2 (6 bases). This CDR3 is built from 16 residues. Trimming pared 4 bases from V and 5 bases from J, leaving 18 bases between. Germline V lookup: CDR1 SGHDN, CDR2 FVKESK. The CDR3 DNA follows: TGTGCCAGCAGCCCGATGCGGGGAACTGCCCACAATGAGCAGTTCTTC. Protein: CASSPMRGTAHNEQFF. The whole variable domain, filled in from reference TRBV14 and TRBJ2-1, reads EAGVTQFPSHSVIEKGQTVTLRCDPISGHDNLYWYRRVMGKEIKFLLHFVKESKQDESGMPNNRFLAERTGGTYSTLKVQPAELEDSGVYFCASSPMRGTAHNEQFFGPGTRLTVL.

In DNA, the CDR3 is TGCGCCAGCAGCCCCGAGGGGGGCGTCAGACGCGAGCAGTACTTC. Protein product: CASSPEGGVRREQYF. This sequence joins TRBV5-1 and TRBJ2-7, with D perhaps matching TRBD1 or TRBD2 (6 bases each). Trimming stripped 4 bases from V and 6 bases from J, with 20 bases between. The germline V gene has CDR1 SGHRS and CDR2 YFSETQ. The CDR3 loop spans 15 amino acids.

The V and J genes are TRBV6-5 and TRBJ1-1; 8 bases line up with TRBD1. CDR3 length equals 15 residues. Germline V lookup: CDR1 MNHEY, CDR2 SVGAGI. Trimming took 0 bases from V and 10 from J; bases not matched to a gene: 10. The CDR3 DNA follows: TGTGCCAGCAGTTACTCCCCTTCCTCACAGGGGGGAGCTTTCTTT. Its protein is CASSYSPSSQGGAFF.

Turning to this clone: The same CDR3 is also encoded by other DNA sequences in this sample. This chain links TRBV6-2 or TRBV6-3 with TRBJ1-1; unclear D gene. V was cut by 0 bases and J by 5 bases, with 7 bases left in between. Germline V gene lookup returns CDR1 MNHEY and CDR2 SVGEGT. The CDR3 totals 13 residues. CDR3 DNA: TGTGCCAGCAGTTACTCTTGGGATACTGAAGCTTTCTTT. Translating gives CASSYSWDTEAFF.

This sequence joins TRBV2 and TRBJ1-3, with TRBD1 matching 8 bases. J lost 3 bases, V lost 8 bases, and 9 bases had no gene match. Per the germline V gene, CDR1 is SNHLY and CDR2 is FYNNEI. This CDR3 spans 15 amino acids. The CDR3 loop is CASGQQGGGGNTIYF. The CDR3 nucleotides read TGTGCCAGCGGCCAACAGGGGGGAGGTGGAAACACCATATATTTT.

This sequence joins TRBV3-1 (or the pseudogene TRBV3-2) and TRBJ2-3; 12 bases match TRBD2. The CDR3 is 16 residues long. Germline-derived CDR1 and CDR2 are LGHDT and YNNKEL (reference sequence). The V segment lost 5 bases and the J segment 3 bases; nucleotides outside the gene matches: 6. The CDR3 loop is CASSGQTSGRTDTQYF. The DNA for the CDR3 is TGTGCCAGCAGCGGACAGACTAGCGGGAGAACAGATACGCAGTATTTT.

CDR3 in amino acids: CASSQEQGPRKTQYF. CDR3 coding DNA: TGTGCCAGCAGCCAAGAGCAGGGACCACGGAAGACCCAGTACTTC. The chain links TRBV3-1 (or the pseudogene TRBV3-2) to TRBJ2-5; D may correspond to TRBD1 or TRBD2 (5 bases each). This CDR3 region has 15 residues. V was shortened by 0 bases and J by 6 bases, with 14 bases between the two germline ends. The V gene's germline CDR1 is LGHDT and CDR2 YNNKEL (reference sequence).

The chain employs TRBV6-5 and TRBJ1-5; maybe TRBD1 (6 bases). From germline, CDR1 is MNHEY and CDR2 SVGAGI. The CDR3 totals 13 residues. Trimming pared 6 bases from V and 2 bases from J, leaving 8 bases between. The CDR3 bases are TGTGCCAGCAGGGCAGGGGGCAATCAGCCCCAGCATTTT. Amino acids: CASRAGGNQPQHF.

The chain is built from TRBV9 and TRBJ2-7; no definite D call. In germline, CDR1 is SGDLS, CDR2 YYNGEE. The CDR3 has 14 residues. Trimming pared 0 bases from V and 2 bases from J, leaving 9 bases between. The chain's CDR3 is CASSVEAGPYEQYF. DNA for the CDR3: TGTGCCAGCAGCGTAGAAGCAGGTCCCTACGAGCAGTACTTC. Filled out from reference TRBV9 and TRBJ2-7, the complete variable domain reads DSGVTQTPKHLITATGQRVTLRCSPRSGDLSVYWYQQSLDQGLQFLIQYYNGEERAKGNILERFSAQQFPDLHSELNLSSLELGDSALYFCASSVEAGPYEQYFGPGTRLTVT.

V is TRBV29-1 and J is TRBJ2-3; possible D gene TRBD2, 5 bases. V dropped 6 bases and J dropped 4 bases, with 5 bases sitting between them. CDR1 and CDR2 (germline): SQVTM, ANQGSEA. This CDR3 is 10 amino acids long. The CDR3 sequence is CSVRADTQYF. The CDR3 DNA reads TGCAGCGTGAGGGCAGATACGCAGTATTTT.

The chain recombines TRBV7-3 with TRBJ2-7; D gene ambiguous. The CDR3 is 12 amino acids. V lost 0 bases and J 2 bases, leaving 2 bases between the germline ends. Germline assignment: CDR1 SGHTA and CDR2 FQGTGA. The CDR3 DNA follows: TGTGCCAGCAGCTTAACACCCTACGAGCAGTACTTC. It codes for CASSLTPYEQYF.

A remark on this clone: One junction end does not reproduce the germline sequence, and a read error may be involved. V gene TRBV5-4 combines with J gene TRBJ2-5; D may be TRBD2 (6 bases). Germline CDR1 reads SGHNT; CDR2 reads YYREEE (reference sequence). The CDR3 length is 14 residues. The CDR3 here is CTSSLVEREETQYF. DNA of the CDR3: TGTACCAGCAGCTTGGTAGAGCGGGAAGAGACCCAGTACTTC.

The genes are TRBV15 and TRBJ2-7; a possible D gene is TRBD1 (6 bases). Germline CDR1 is LNHNV and CDR2 is YYDKDF (reference sequence). The CDR3 runs 14 residues. Trimming took off 3 bases at V and 5 bases at J, with 14 bases between the two ends. DNA of the CDR3: TGTGCCACCAGCAGCCGATTAACAGGGAACGAGCAGTACTTC. Its protein is CATSSRLTGNEQYF. Full variable domain (outside the CDR3, taken from reference TRBV15 and TRBJ2-7): DAMVIQNPRYQVTQFGKPVTLSCSQTLNHNVMYWYQQKSSQAPKLLFHYYDKDFNNEADTPDNFQSRRPNTSFCFLDIRSPGLGDTAMYLCATSSRLTGNEQYFGPGTRLTVT.

This sequence joins TRBV15 and TRBJ2-3, with 11 bases fitting TRBD2. The V segment lost 1 base and the J segment 0 bases; nucleotides outside the gene matches: 6. Germline assignment: CDR1 LNHNV and CDR2 YYDKDF (reference sequence). The CDR3 has 18 amino acids. In DNA, the CDR3 is TGTGCCACCAGCAGAGCGGTCGGGACTAGCGGCAGCACAGATACGCAGTATTTT. It is translated as CATSRAVGTSGSTDTQYF.

This chain links TRBV6-1 with TRBJ1-2; D not certain. The germline V gene encodes CDR1 MNHNS and CDR2 SASEGT. The V and J ends lost 2 bases and 7 bases respectively, with 14 bases between them. CDR3 length: 14 residues. The CDR3 coding sequence is TGTGCCAGCAGTGAATTGGACTACGGCACTGGCTACACCTTC. This translates into CASSELDYGTGYTF.

The gene calls are TRBV28 and TRBJ2-5; D uncertain. Germline V lookup: CDR1 MDHEN, CDR2 SYDVKM. The CDR3 length is 15 residues. V was pared by 6 bases and J by 2 bases, with 16 bases between. CDR3 nucleotides: TGTGCCAGCAGAAGACCAATTCAGTTACAAGAGACCCAGTACTTC. This gives the protein CASRRPIQLQETQYF. Drawing the rest from reference TRBV28 and TRBJ2-5, the complete variable domain is DVKVTQSSRYLVKRTGEKVFLECVQDMDHENMFWYRQDPGLGLRLIYFSYDVKMKEKGDIPEGYSVSREKKERFSLILESASTNQTSMYLCASRRPIQLQETQYFGPGTRLLVL.

The rearrangement joins TRBV28 to TRBJ2-2; perhaps D is TRBD1 or TRBD2 (5 bases each). The CDR3 sequence is 16 residues long. The germline V gene encodes CDR1 MDHEN and CDR2 SYDVKM. Trimming removed 2 bases at V and 0 bases at J, with 10 bases between. CDR3: CASSLTGAANTGELFF. The CDR3 coding sequence is TGTGCCAGCAGTTTAACCGGGGCGGCGAACACCGGGGAGCTGTTTTTT.

The J gene is TRBJ2-1, the V gene TRBV28; 8 bases are shared with TRBD2. V was clipped by 5 bases and J by 8 bases; unmatched bases: 11. Germline V gene lookup returns CDR1 MDHEN and CDR2 SYDVKM. CDR3 length: 15 residues. The chain's CDR3 is CASSPPGLAGDEQFF. CDR3 DNA sequence: TGTGCCAGCAGTCCCCCGGGGCTAGCGGGTGATGAGCAGTTCTTC.

The chain couples TRBV9 to TRBJ2-7, with D maybe TRBD2 (6 bases). Trimming shortened V by 4 bases and J by 0 bases, and 17 bases separated the two germline ends. The CDR3 totals 16 residues. The germline CDR1 and CDR2 sequences are SGDLS and YYNGEE. The CDR3 nucleotides read TGTGCCAGCAGCCCCACCCCTAGCGCCGGCTCCTACGAGCAGTACTTC. Protein: CASSPTPSAGSYEQYF.

This rearrangement joins TRBV24-1 to TRBJ1-4; TRBD1 might be the D (5 bases). The CDR3 totals 13 residues. Per the germline V gene, CDR1 is KGHDR and CDR2 is SFDVKD. Trimming took 4 bases from V and 8 from J, leaving 10 bases between them. CDR3 nucleotide sequence: TGTGCCACCAGTGAGGAGGGGAGGGAAAAACTGTTTTTT. Translated, it gives CATSEEGREKLFF.